This T cell receptor (beta chain) stems from a study of glioma-infiltrating T cells. The wider study: Target coverage was about 4- to 10-fold for 850,000 to 1,000,000 blood T cells.

The iRepertoire nested amplicon-rescue multiplex PCR amplified TCR alpha and beta CDR3s from RNA. Input was 100-400 ng of tissue mRNA or PBMC total RNA. MiXCR, run by TCRdb on the multiplex PCR reads, gives a single entry per CDR3 protein. The repertoire includes a few hundred thousand distinct CDR3 sequences, roughly two fifths of them detected once, and about 11% sits in the top ten. This clonotype was seen repeatedly, ten times or more. Its antigen is currently unknown. Study-level findings and limits: Above-expected tissue-blood divergence occurred in all gliomas, most in low-grade ones. Tissue and blood shared very few CDR3 sequences.

This TCR came from a human donor with low-grade glioma or glioblastoma, undergoing nonglioma brain surgery, or in good health (not recorded which). The sequencing input was glioma tissue, nonneoplastic brain tissue, or PBMCs (not recorded which).

For the CDR3, the DNA is TGTGCCAGCGCCAGATACACAGGGTGGTATGGCTACACCTTC. This translates into CASARYTGWYGYTF. The rearrangement joins TRBV27 to TRBJ1-2, with a tentative D call TRBD1 (6 bases). Germline V gives CDR1 MNHEY, CDR2 SMNVEV (reference sequence). Trimming pared 8 bases from V and 5 bases from J, leaving 18 bases between. CDR3 length: 14 residues.